The source of this T cell receptor beta chain is a study of patients and donors after allogeneic stem cell transplantation. With 5 bases removed from V and 1 base from J, the gap between germline ends came to 12 bases. Germline assignment: CDR1 SGHAT and CDR2 FQNNGV. CDR3 size: 15 residues. This clonotype came up a few times. One entry per CDR3 protein results from TCRdb running MiXCR on the RT-PCR reads. Counted here are hundreds of thousands of distinct CDR3 sequences, roughly 14% occurring once; the ten biggest clones make up approximately 10%. Sequencing used blood, either unsorted or a sorted T cell fraction (not recorded which). The sequence derives from a human donor who was either an allogeneic HSCT recipient or a stem cell or donor lymphocyte infusion donor (not recorded which). It is not recorded whose cells these are; they may come from a transplant donor. The chain joins TRBV11-2 to TRBJ2-1; no clear D gene. The CDR3 protein is CASSLVRVSYNEQFF. Here the CDR3 DNA reads TGTGCCAGCAGCCTAGTTCGAGTTTCCTACAATGAGCAGTTCTTC.